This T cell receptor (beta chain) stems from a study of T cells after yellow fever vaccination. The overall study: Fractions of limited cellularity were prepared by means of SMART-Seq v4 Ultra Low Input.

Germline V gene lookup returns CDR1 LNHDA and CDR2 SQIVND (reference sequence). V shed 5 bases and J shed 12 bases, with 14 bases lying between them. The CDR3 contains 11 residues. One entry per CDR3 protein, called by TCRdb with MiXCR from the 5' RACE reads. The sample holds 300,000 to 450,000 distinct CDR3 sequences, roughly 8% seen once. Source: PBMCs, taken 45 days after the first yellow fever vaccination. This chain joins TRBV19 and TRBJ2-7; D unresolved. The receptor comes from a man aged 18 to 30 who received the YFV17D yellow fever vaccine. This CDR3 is CASSLGSKVYF. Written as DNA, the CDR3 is TGTGCCAGTAGTCTTGGATCAAAGGTGTACTTC. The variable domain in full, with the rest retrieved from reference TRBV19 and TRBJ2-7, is DGGITQSPKYLFRKEGQNVTLSCEQNLNHDAMYWYRQDPGQGLRLIYYSQIVNDFQKGDIAEGYSVSREKKESFPLTVTSAQKNPTAFYLCASSLGSKVYFGPGTRLTVT.